This T cell receptor beta chain was sequenced for a study of T cell responses to AZD1222 COVID-19 vaccine. General observations from the study: Donors in the cohort were predominantly white British and more often female, and clonal diversity was possibly underestimated. Along spike, vaccine-associated CD4 TCRs were found throughout, with dominance at 160-218 and 743-854.

Clones were sequenced by immunoSEQ multiplex PCR, and TCRdb holds only the in-frame ones, with some missing. The table shows 150,000 or so clones, with 85% to 95% occurring only once. Germline V CDR1 and CDR2: LNHDA, SQIVND (reference sequence). There are 14 residues in the CDR3. V gave up 5 bases and J gave up 2 bases; unmatched junction bases: 6. As to this clone: The antigen remains unidentified.

The sample was peripheral blood, taken on day 0 of MenACWY control vaccination. The TCR was taken from an adult in good health. V gene TRBV19 combines with J gene TRBJ2-7, with 7 positions matching TRBD2. This CDR3 is CASSVGAGTYEQYF. The CDR3 nucleotides read TGTGCCAGTAGTGTCGGAGCGGGAACCTACGAGCAGTACTTC.